What follows are 20 T cell receptor beta chains derived from one specimen sequenced in a study of blood T cell repertoires in COVID-19. The table came from immunoSEQ multiplex PCR; TCRdb's copy has only in-frame clones and leaves some out. This table has fewer than 100,000 clones, 87% appearing once. Material for sequencing was peripheral blood. The receptors stem from a human donor with acute or convalescent COVID-19. The donor label of this sample is uncertain.

The chain links TRBV19 to TRBJ1-5, with 8 positions matching TRBD1. The length of the CDR3 is 17 residues. The germline V gene encodes CDR1 LNHDA and CDR2 SQIVND (reference sequence). Trimming at V came to 5 bases and at J to 2 bases, leaving 11 bases not matched to a gene. The DNA of the CDR3 is TGTGCCAGTAGTCGCTTACAGGGGGAAGGTGGCAATCAGCCCCAGCATTTT. As protein: CASSRLQGEGGNQPQHF.

J is TRBJ2-7 and V is TRBV9; TRBD1 aligns across 8 bases. CDR3 length: 15 amino acids. CDR1 is SGDLS, CDR2 YYNGEE, per germline. The V segment lost 2 bases and the J segment 7 bases; nucleotides outside the gene matches: 11. As DNA, the CDR3 is TGTGCCAGCAGCGTCGGCGGACAGGGAAGAGGTGAGCAGTACTTC. This sequence encodes CASSVGGQGRGEQYF. Based on the CDR3 plus reference TRBV9 and TRBJ2-7, the full variable domain is DSGVTQTPKHLITATGQRVTLRCSPRSGDLSVYWYQQSLDQGLQFLIQYYNGEERAKGNILERFSAQQFPDLHSELNLSSLELGDSALYFCASSVGGQGRGEQYFGPGTRLTVT.

The rearrangement links TRBV24-1 to TRBJ1-2; TRBD1 is a possible D gene (6 bases). The V gene's germline CDR1 is KGHDR and CDR2 SFDVKD. V lost 4 bases to trimming and J lost 4 bases, with 15 bases between them. The CDR3 runs 15 residues. This CDR3 is CATSDAGEGFYGYTF. The CDR3 DNA reads as TGTGCCACCAGTGACGCAGGGGAGGGGTTCTATGGCTACACCTTC.

The genes are TRBV25-1 and TRBJ1-1, with 8 bases fitting TRBD1. V was pared by 4 bases and J by 11 bases, with 6 bases of the junction left unmatched. The CDR3 consists of 12 residues. The V gene's germline CDR1 is MGHDK and CDR2 SYGVNS. Here the CDR3 DNA reads TGTGCCAGCAGTGCCGGACAGGGTCGGGCTTTCTTT. It specifies CASSAGQGRAFF.

This clone turned up a few times. Written as DNA, the CDR3 is TGTGCCAGCAGCTTAGGAGGAGCGGGGGTGTCCTACAATGAGCAGTTCTTC. It encodes CASSLGGAGVSYNEQFF. The genes are TRBV7-2 and TRBJ2-1, with 8 nucleotides matching TRBD2. The CDR3 has 17 residues. After removal of 1 base from V and 1 base from J, the junction contained 6 bases not matched to a gene. The V gene's germline CDR1 is SGHTA and CDR2 FQGNSA.

This sequence joins TRBV11-1 and TRBJ1-1, with D tentatively TRBD1 (5 bases). This CDR3 is built from 13 residues. Germline V lookup: CDR1 SGHAT, CDR2 FQDESV (reference sequence). The V and J ends lost 5 bases and 1 base respectively, with 8 bases between them. CDR3 sequence reads: CASSRQSNTEAFF. The CDR3 nucleotides are TGTGCCAGCAGCCGACAGTCGAACACTGAAGCTTTCTTT.

CDR3 sequence (DNA): TGCGCCAGCAGCTTGGTGGGACCCCGACAGGGATCTAATGAAAAACTGTTTTTT. Translating it yields CASSLVGPRQGSNEKLFF. The rearrangement links TRBV5-1 to TRBJ1-4; TRBD1 matches 7 bases. The CDR3 has 18 residues. Looked up from germline, CDR1 is SGHRS and CDR2 is YFSETQ. Trimming at V came to 0 bases and at J to 3 bases, leaving 11 bases not matched to a gene.

The chain joins TRBV6-5 to TRBJ1-6; D is perhaps TRBD1 (6 bases). The V gene's germline CDR1 is MNHEY and CDR2 SVGAGI. V was clipped by 8 bases and J by 6 bases, with 14 bases between them. The CDR3 covers 14 residues. CDR3 sequence: CASLFTGTNSPLHF. The CDR3 DNA follows: TGTGCCAGCCTTTTCACAGGGACTAATTCACCCCTCCACTTT.

The chain links TRBV6-5 to TRBJ2-7; D might be TRBD1 (5 bases). Trimming pared 2 bases from V and 0 bases from J, leaving 5 bases between. The CDR3 loop spans 13 amino acids. Germline V lookup: CDR1 MNHEY, CDR2 SVGAGI. CDR3 protein: CASSYGASYEQYF. The DNA of the CDR3 is TGTGCCAGCAGTTACGGGGCCTCCTACGAGCAGTACTTC.

This CDR3 reads CASSLGGQGLFHEQYF. The CDR3 DNA reads as TGTGCCAGCAGCCTGGGGGGACAGGGGCTTTTCCACGAGCAGTACTTC. The V and J genes are TRBV5-6 and TRBJ2-7; TRBD1 matches at 10 bases. CDR1 is SGHDT and CDR2 is YYEEEE in the germline V gene. The CDR3 totals 16 residues. V lost 4 bases to trimming and J lost 5 bases; unmatched junction nucleotides: 12. The full variable domain, its missing parts supplied by reference TRBV5-6 and TRBJ2-7, is DAGVTQSPTHLIKTRGQQVTLRCSPKSGHDTVSWYQQALGQGPQFIFQYYEEEERQRGNFPDRFSGHQFPNYSSELNVNALLLGDSALYLCASSLGGQGLFHEQYFGPGTRLTVT.

Concerning this clone itself: Distinct nucleotide sequences in the sample also encode this CDR3. This chain connects TRBV28 to TRBJ2-7, with 7 bases lining up with TRBD1. V lost 2 bases to trimming and J lost 2 bases; unmatched junction nucleotides: 3. The CDR3 contains 14 residues. Germline V lookup: CDR1 MDHEN, CDR2 SYDVKM. CDR3 sequence reads: CASSLAGGPYEQYF. The CDR3 bases are TGTGCCAGCAGTTTAGCAGGGGGACCCTACGAGCAGTACTTC.

The chain links TRBV30 to TRBJ2-7; 12 bases are a match to TRBD1. The CDR3 runs to 15 residues. The germline gives CDR1 GTSNPN, CDR2 SVGIG (reference sequence). V shed 1 base, J shed 3 bases, and the junction held 4 bases outside the gene matches. The DNA for the CDR3 is TGTGCCTGGAGTGCCGGGACAGGGGGCTACTACGAGCAGTACTTC. Translated: CAWSAGTGGYYEQYF.

J is TRBJ1-1 and V is TRBV28; D possibly corresponds to TRBD1 (6 bases). The ends were cut back, 7 bases at V and 6 bases at J, with 18 bases in the middle. Per the germline V gene, CDR1 is MDHEN and CDR2 is SYDVKM. The CDR3 extends over 14 amino acids. CDR3 amino acids: CASIPAGAGAEAFF. In nucleotides, the CDR3 is TGTGCCAGCATTCCGGCGGGGGCAGGGGCTGAAGCTTTCTTT.

This clone was recorded once. In DNA form, the CDR3 reads TGTGCCTGGAGTCTAAGGGGTTCCGCCAATCAGCCCCAGCATTTT. Its protein is CAWSLRGSANQPQHF. This chain joins TRBV30 and TRBJ1-5; a possible D gene is TRBD1 (5 bases). CDR1 and CDR2 (germline): GTSNPN, SVGIG (reference sequence). V dropped 2 bases and J dropped 3 bases, with 14 bases sitting between them. This CDR3 spans 15 amino acids.

The J gene is TRBJ1-1, the V gene TRBV28; D ambiguous. Germline CDR1 reads MDHEN; CDR2 reads SYDVKM. The length of the CDR3 is 12 residues. V lost 4 bases, J lost 1 base, and 4 bases lay in between. This chain's CDR3 is CASSWQNTEAFF. The CDR3 DNA reads as TGTGCCAGCAGTTGGCAGAACACTGAAGCTTTCTTT.

The chain links TRBV30 to TRBJ1-1, with D maybe TRBD1 (6 bases). Germline loops: CDR1 GTSNPN, CDR2 SVGIG (reference sequence). The V end was cut by 2 bases, the J end by 11 bases, with 18 bases between. The CDR3 length is 13 residues. CDR3 nucleotides: TGTGCCTGGAGTACGGGGGGCTTTTTTCGCGCTTTCTTT. Encoded protein: CAWSTGGFFRAFF.

This clone appeared a single time. The chain links TRBV19 to TRBJ1-2; a possible D gene is TRBD1 (6 bases). The CDR3 totals 14 residues. Germline V gene sequence: CDR1 LNHDA, CDR2 SQIVND (reference sequence). Between the trimmed V and J ends, which lost 4 bases and 7 bases, there was a span of 16 bases. CDR3 bases: TGTGCCAGTAGTAATACAGGGTCTCTCCGTGGCTACACCTTC. This encodes CASSNTGSLRGYTF.

The V call is TRBV27, the J call TRBJ2-1; TRBD2 matches at 7 bases. Trimming at V came to 4 bases and at J to 8 bases, leaving 8 bases not matched to a gene. The germline CDR1 and CDR2 sequences are MNHEY and SMNVEV (reference sequence). The CDR3 is made up of 14 amino acids. The chain's CDR3 is CASSSFGGWDEQFF. Written as DNA, the CDR3 is TGTGCCAGCAGTTCCTTCGGGGGGTGGGATGAGCAGTTCTTC.

The chain couples TRBV28 to TRBJ1-4; possibly TRBD1 for D (5 bases). From germline, CDR1 is MDHEN and CDR2 SYDVKM. This CDR3 has 16 amino acids. V lost 7 bases and J lost 1, with 16 bases in between. CDR3 sequence (DNA): TGTGCCAGCAATTCCCGGGGGACGGGAACTAATGAAAAACTGTTTTTT. Protein product: CASNSRGTGTNEKLFF.

This rearrangement joins TRBV28 to TRBJ2-7, with no clear D. Trimming removed 5 bases at V and 2 bases at J, with 4 bases between. Germline V gene data show CDR1 as MDHEN and CDR2 as SYDVKM. This CDR3 has 11 amino acids. The chain's CDR3 is CASSEPYEQYF. The CDR3 nucleotides are TGTGCCAGCAGTGAGCCCTACGAGCAGTACTTC.